What follows describes a single TCR beta chain. What it binds is not known. This sample is drawn from a study of T cell repertoires in cytomegalovirus infection. Study-level information: Matching HLA type and CMV infection were both indicated by public TCR beta signatures. Study-wide results and caveats: Frequencies of public TCR beta families were cumulated, and this identified carriers of CMV plus the relevant HLA. Within the response measured ex vivo, HLA-C-restricted CMV-specific TCR beta clonotypes were dominant.

The CDR3 length is 13 residues. V was shortened by 8 bases and J by 6 bases, with 16 bases between the two germline ends. Germline-derived CDR1 and CDR2 are LGHNA and YSLEER. TCRdb fed the reads into MiXCR, producing one record per CDR3 protein. The table records 650,000 to 900,000 distinct CDR3 sequences, just under 30% of them present only once. This TCR came from a human donor in good health (CMV status not recorded). Some clones in this sample may be carry-over from other donors' samples. The chain couples TRBV4-3 to TRBJ1-2; D possibly corresponds to TRBD1 (5 bases). Sample: cultured CD8+ T cells from PBMCs, taken from culture after CMV antigen stimulation. The CDR3 loop is CASGLGEKNGYTF. CDR3 DNA: TGCGCCAGCGGCTTAGGGGAGAAGAATGGCTACACCTTC.